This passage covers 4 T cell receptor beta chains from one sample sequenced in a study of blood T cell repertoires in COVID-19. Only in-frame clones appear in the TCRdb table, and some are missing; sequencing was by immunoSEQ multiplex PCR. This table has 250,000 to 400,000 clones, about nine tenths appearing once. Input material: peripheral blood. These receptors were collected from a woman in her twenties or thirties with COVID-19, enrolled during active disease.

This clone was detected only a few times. Written as DNA, the CDR3 is TGCGCCAGCAGCTTGGTCGGCAGGGGAACGAACACTGAAGCTTTCTTT. Residues: CASSLVGRGTNTEAFF. This sequence joins TRBV5-1 and TRBJ1-1; D is possibly TRBD1 (6 bases). The V gene's germline CDR1 is SGHRS and CDR2 YFSETQ. Trimming took 0 bases from V and 1 from J, leaving 13 bases between them. This CDR3 spans 16 amino acids.

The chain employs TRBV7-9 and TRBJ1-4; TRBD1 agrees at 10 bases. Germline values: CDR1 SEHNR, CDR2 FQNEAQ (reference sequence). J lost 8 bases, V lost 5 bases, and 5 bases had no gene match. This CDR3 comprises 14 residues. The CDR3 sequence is CASSPDRGLEKLFF. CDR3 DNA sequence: TGTGCCAGCAGCCCAGACAGGGGGCTGGAAAAACTGTTTTTT.

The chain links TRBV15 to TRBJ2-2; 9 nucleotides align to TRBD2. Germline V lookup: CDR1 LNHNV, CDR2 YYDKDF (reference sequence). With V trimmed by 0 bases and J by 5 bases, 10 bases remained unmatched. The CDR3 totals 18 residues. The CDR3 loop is CATSREGFLTSGTGELFF. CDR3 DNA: TGTGCCACCAGCAGAGAAGGTTTCCTCACTAGCGGGACCGGGGAGCTGTTTTTT.

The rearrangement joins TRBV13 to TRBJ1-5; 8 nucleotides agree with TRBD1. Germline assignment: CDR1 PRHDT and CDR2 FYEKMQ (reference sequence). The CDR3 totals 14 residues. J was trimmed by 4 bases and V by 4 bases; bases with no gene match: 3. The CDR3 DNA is TGTGCCAGCAGCTCGGGACAGGTGAATCAGCCCCAGCATTTT. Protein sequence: CASSSGQVNQPQHF.